A selection of T cell receptor beta chains follows, all from one sample in a study of blood T cell repertoires in COVID-19. The repertoire was sequenced with immunoSEQ multiplex PCR; TCRdb's copy has only in-frame clones and lacks some. The sample has nearly 250,000 clones; approximately 85% are singletons. Material: PBMCs or T cells enriched from blood (not recorded which). The receptors shown here come from a woman aged 50 to 60 with acute COVID-19. CDR3s leave out the opening cysteine and the closing phenylalanine or tryptophan. D genes are given only for firm matches. Clone size is given for some rows only: seen once, a few or many times, or a class if the clone is expanded.

CDR3aa: AIRAGIEDTEAF; abundance: NA; j_gene: TRBJ1-1; v_gene: TRBV6-5; d_gene: NA
CDR3aa: ASELAGVRTGELF; abundance: NA; j_gene: TRBJ2-2; v_gene: TRBV7-3; d_gene: TRBD2
CDR3aa: ASSFLTGIVYGYT; abundance: NA; j_gene: TRBJ1-2; v_gene: TRBV7-9; d_gene: NA
CDR3aa: ATSRVQGATGSYNSPLH; abundance: NA; j_gene: TRBJ1-6; v_gene: TRBV15; d_gene: TRBD1
CDR3aa: ASSVGASTDTQY; abundance: NA; j_gene: TRBJ2-3; v_gene: TRBV9; d_gene: NA
CDR3aa: ASSQDTGNTEAF; abundance: once; j_gene: TRBJ1-1; v_gene: TRBV4-2; d_gene: NA
CDR3aa: ASSDNPGQEAF; abundance: NA; j_gene: TRBJ1-1; v_gene: TRBV6-1; d_gene: NA
CDR3aa: ASSSRTVPQETQY; abundance: NA; j_gene: TRBJ2-5; v_gene: TRBV9; d_gene: NA
CDR3aa: ASRQYEGAGQPQH; abundance: NA; j_gene: TRBJ1-5; v_gene: TRBV2; d_gene: TRBD1
CDR3aa: ASSSGTRSTDTQY; abundance: once; j_gene: TRBJ2-3; v_gene: TRBV11-2; d_gene: TRBD2
CDR3aa: ASRRAPGQGVNTEAF; abundance: once; j_gene: TRBJ1-1; v_gene: TRBV5-1; d_gene: TRBD1
CDR3aa: ASKLLSGSNQPQH; abundance: NA; j_gene: TRBJ1-5; v_gene: TRBV5-1; d_gene: NA
CDR3aa: AWSVLVGRDGYT; abundance: NA; j_gene: TRBJ1-2; v_gene: TRBV30; d_gene: NA
CDR3aa: ASSRRTGELF; abundance: few; j_gene: TRBJ2-2; v_gene: TRBV13; d_gene: NA
CDR3aa: ASSQGPLGPGELF; abundance: NA; j_gene: TRBJ2-2; v_gene: TRBV4-1; d_gene: NA
CDR3aa: ASGFDRSSGNTIY; abundance: once; j_gene: TRBJ1-3; v_gene: TRBV12-5; d_gene: NA